This record concerns one T cell receptor (beta chain) sequence. The data were taken from a study of blood T cell repertoires in COVID-19. Study-wide context: COVID-19 samples from acute and convalescent phases originated in the United States, Italy and Spain. T cells, B-cell-depleted T cells, or PBMCs supplied cDNA or gDNA.

The study drew participants aged about 18 to 89 years from approximately 25 US areas. TCRdb's table, derived via immunoSEQ multiplex PCR, lists solely in-frame clones and lacks some. The sample comprises a few hundred thousand clones, about 79% of which are singletons, and under 3.5% rests with the top ten. CDR1 MNHNY and CDR2 SVGAGI come from the germline V gene (reference sequence). V lost 5 bases to trimming and J lost 2 bases, with 12 bases between them. The CDR3 is 14 amino acids. This TCR was sampled from a woman aged 55-70 years who had recovered from COVID-19. The chain joins TRBV6-6 to TRBJ2-5, with D tentatively TRBD2 (6 bases). Sequenced sample: PBMCs or T cells enriched from blood (not recorded which). CDR3 bases: TGTGCCAGCAGTATTCAGGGAGGTCAAGAGACCCAGTACTTC. This translates into CASSIQGGQETQYF.